The rows below give T cell receptor beta chains drawn from one sample of a study of T-cell memory formation after mild COVID-19. TCRdb passed the 5' RACE reads through MiXCR, listing each CDR3 protein once. This table has a few hundred thousand distinct CDR3 sequences, 16% appearing once. The sample was PBMCs or a T cell subset sorted from them (not recorded which). The receptors were sampled from a man aged 18 to 35 who had mild COVID-19 (a few samples of this study predate the infection). Cell type and time point are not known. The CDR3 runs from the conserved cysteine through the conserved F or W. The order of the fields is V gene, D gene, clone size, J gene, CDR3 protein, CDR3 DNA. A D gene is named only where the DNA matches it firmly. Only part of the rows carry a size: once, few, many, or a class if the clone is expanded.

>TRBV28|TRBD2|few|TRBJ2-7
CASRRGLAEGYEQYF
TGTGCCAGCAGGCGTGGACTAGCGGAGGGGTACGAGCAGTACTTC
>TRBV15|.|.|TRBJ1-1
CATSRVGGDGNTEAFF
TGTGCCACCAGCAGAGTGGGGGGGGACGGGAACACTGAAGCTTTCTTT
>TRBV6-1|.|.|TRBJ1-5
CASSPGNMEPQHF
TGTGCCAGCAGTCCGGGTAACATGGAGCCCCAGCATTTT
>TRBV7-9|.|few|TRBJ2-1
CASSMEAPPEQFF
TGTGCCAGCAGCATGGAGGCTCCCCCAGAGCAGTTCTTC
>TRBV20-1|.|few|TRBJ1-6
CSARDLGAQSPLHF
TGCAGTGCTAGAGATCTGGGGGCCCAATCACCCCTCCACTTT
>TRBV27|TRBD2|many|TRBJ2-1
CASSSGTSGGGEQFF
TGTGCCAGCAGTTCGGGGACTAGCGGGGGCGGGGAGCAGTTCTTC
>TRBV4-1|.|.|TRBJ2-2
CASSQVHNNGELFF
TGCGCCAGCAGCCAAGTACACAATAACGGGGAGCTGTTTTTT
>TRBV29-1|.|few|TRBJ1-1
CSVRGELNTEAFF
TGCAGCGTTAGAGGGGAACTGAACACTGAAGCTTTCTTT
>TRBV11-2|TRBD1|few|TRBJ2-3
CASSFPGLRGPDTDTQYF
TGTGCCAGCAGCTTCCCAGGTTTGAGGGGGCCAGACACAGATACGCAGTATTTT
>TRBV12-3/TRBV12-4|.|few|TRBJ1-1
CASSRATLVNTEAFF
TGTGCCAGCAGTCGAGCAACCCTAGTGAACACTGAAGCTTTCTTT
>TRBV5-1|.|few|TRBJ1-5
CASSTGRENQPQHF
TGCGCCAGCAGCACGGGACGGGAGAATCAGCCCCAGCATTTT
>TRBV5-1|.|.|TRBJ2-1
CASSPQENEQFF
TGCGCCAGCAGCCCTCAGGAGAATGAGCAGTTCTTC
>TRBV12-3/TRBV12-4|.|few|TRBJ2-5
CASTARETQYF
TGTGCCAGCACTGCTCGGGAGACCCAGTACTTC
>TRBV20-1|.|.|TRBJ2-7
CSASDSITYEQYF
TGCAGTGCTAGTGACAGTATTACCTACGAGCAGTACTTC
>TRBV28|.|few|TRBJ1-2
CATDVKGAGGHGYTF
TGTGCCACCGACGTAAAAGGCGCGGGCGGTCATGGCTACACCTTC
>TRBV7-3|TRBD2|few|TRBJ2-3
CASSVGGTDTQYF
TGTGCCAGCAGCGTCGGGGGGACAGATACGCAGTATTTT
>TRBV7-6|.|.|TRBJ1-1
CASSLGQQDLNTEAFF
TGTGCCAGCAGCTTAGGACAACAGGATTTGAACACTGAAGCTTTCTTT
>TRBV12-3/TRBV12-4|.|few|TRBJ1-3
CGSSGNTIYF
TGTGGTAGCTCTGGAAACACCATATATTTT
>TRBV12-3/TRBV12-4|TRBD1|.|TRBJ1-1
CASSYRGQMNTEAFF
TGTGCCAGCAGTTACAGGGGGCAAATGAACACTGAAGCTTTCTTT
>TRBV5-1|.|.|TRBJ2-2
CASGWVSNTGELFF
TGCGCCAGCGGCTGGGTGTCGAACACCGGGGAGCTGTTTTTT
>TRBV3-1|.|many|TRBJ2-7
CASSPGAYEQYF
TGTGCCAGCAGTCCAGGGGCCTACGAGCAGTACTTC
>TRBV18|.|.|TRBJ1-1
CASSPPGRSLEAFF
TGTGCCAGCTCACCACCGGGCAGGTCCCTTGAAGCTTTCTTT
>TRBV6-5|TRBD2|.|TRBJ2-7
CASSYSAGGAYEQYF
TGTGCCAGCAGTTACTCTGCGGGAGGAGCCTACGAGCAGTACTTC
>TRBV9|.|.|TRBJ2-3
CASSVEGSTDTQYF
TGTGCCAGCAGCGTAGAGGGGAGCACAGATACGCAGTATTTT
>TRBV20-1|.|few|TRBJ2-1
CSARSGVSYNEQFF
TGCAGTGCTAGATCAGGGGTGTCCTACAATGAGCAGTTCTTC
>TRBV5-1|.|few|TRBJ1-1
CASSLDFGGWNTEAFF
TGCGCCAGCAGCTTGGATTTCGGGGGGTGGAACACTGAAGCTTTCTTT
>TRBV3-1|.|few|TRBJ1-2
CASSQGRGVESGYTF
TGTGCCAGCAGCCAGGGACGCGGGGTAGAAAGTGGCTACACCTTC
>TRBV4-1|.|few|TRBJ1-6
CASSQELSGVGSPLHF
TGCGCCAGCAGCCAAGAGCTGTCAGGGGTGGGCTCACCCCTCCACTTT
>TRBV15|.|.|TRBJ2-3
CATSTGGTATDTQYF
TGTGCCACCAGCACCGGCGGAACCGCCACAGATACGCAGTATTTT
>TRBV16|.|once|TRBJ1-1
CASSQLEGVNTEAFF
TGTGCCAGCAGCCAATTGGAGGGGGTGAACACTGAAGCTTTCTTT
>TRBV5-1|TRBD2|.|TRBJ2-3
CASSYSGGTMGADTQYF
TGCGCCAGCAGCTATAGCGGGGGGACGATGGGGGCAGATACGCAGTATTTT
>TRBV5-4|.|.|TRBJ1-2
CASSPASGDRYGYTF
TGTGCCAGCAGCCCAGCCTCAGGGGATCGGTATGGCTACACCTTC
>TRBV7-9|.|.|TRBJ2-3
CASSLSQPTDTQYF
TGTGCCAGCAGCTTATCCCAACCCACAGATACGCAGTATTTT
>TRBV5-1|TRBD1|few|TRBJ2-2
CASSLARTGNTGELFF
TGCGCCAGCAGCTTGGCAAGGACAGGGAACACCGGGGAGCTGTTTTTT
>TRBV11-3|TRBD1|.|TRBJ1-1
CASSAGQPAEAFF
TGTGCCAGCAGCGCGGGACAGCCGGCCGAAGCTTTCTTT
>TRBV7-3|TRBD1|.|TRBJ2-5
CASSPHMGTGQETQYF
TGTGCCAGCAGCCCGCATATGGGGACAGGCCAAGAGACCCAGTACTTC
>TRBV7-9|.|few|TRBJ1-4
CASSLAQGDNEKLFF
TGTGCCAGCAGCTTAGCCCAGGGAGATAATGAAAAACTGTTTTTT
>TRBV7-2|.|few|TRBJ2-3
CASSLVWWASSTDTQYF
TGTGCCAGCAGCTTAGTGTGGTGGGCTTCTAGCACAGATACGCAGTATTTT
>TRBV7-8|TRBD2|many|TRBJ2-2
CASSLGTSVFTGELFF
TGTGCCAGCAGCTTAGGGACTAGCGTATTCACCGGGGAGCTGTTTTTT
>TRBV6-2/TRBV6-3|TRBD1|.|TRBJ2-1
CASTKADRGRVNEQFF
TGTGCCAGCACCAAGGCGGACAGGGGGCGCGTCAATGAGCAGTTCTTC
>TRBV12-3/TRBV12-4|TRBD1|.|TRBJ1-5
CASSPGQRNQPQHF
TGTGCCAGCAGCCCGGGACAGAGAAATCAGCCCCAGCATTTT
>TRBV7-2|.|.|TRBJ2-5
CASSLAGWGQETQYF
TGTGCCAGCAGCTTAGCGGGATGGGGACAAGAGACCCAGTACTTC
>TRBV2|.|.|TRBJ1-6
CASSEPPWGGNSPLHF
TGTGCCAGCAGCGAACCCCCGTGGGGTGGTAATTCACCCCTCCACTTT
>TRBV6-1|.|few|TRBJ1-1
CASLSVRVDSFF
TGTGCCAGCCTCTCGGTACGAGTGGATTCGTTCTTT
>TRBV7-9|.|.|TRBJ1-2
CASSLLGVRNGYTF
TGTGCCAGCAGCTTACTAGGGGTACGAAATGGCTACACCTTC
>TRBV11-2|TRBD2|many|TRBJ2-5
CASSQGTSGQTQYF
TGTGCCAGCAGCCAAGGGACTAGCGGCCAGACCCAGTACTTC
>TRBV27|TRBD1|.|TRBJ2-7
CASSPRTGYEQYF
TGTGCCAGCAGTCCGAGGACAGGGTACGAGCAGTACTTC
>TRBV7-9|TRBD1|few|TRBJ2-1
CASSARAGQGANEQFF
TGTGCCAGCAGCGCTAGGGCGGGACAGGGGGCCAATGAGCAGTTCTTC
>TRBV6-2/TRBV6-3|TRBD2|.|TRBJ2-1
CASSTGTSGGNEQFF
TGTGCCAGCTCTACCGGGACTAGCGGGGGGAATGAGCAGTTCTTC
>TRBV29-1|.|.|TRBJ1-1
CSVDGHFNTEAFF
TGCAGCGTTGACGGGCACTTTAACACTGAAGCTTTCTTT
>TRBV5-6|.|.|TRBJ2-7
CASTSEGGLDYEQYF
TGTGCCAGCACCTCGGAGGGGGGATTGGACTACGAGCAGTACTTC
>TRBV18|TRBD2|.|TRBJ2-1
CASSPRTYGGNEQFF
TGTGCCAGCTCGCCTCGGACTTACGGGGGGAATGAGCAGTTCTTC